This T cell receptor (beta chain) was identified during a study of blood T cell repertoires in COVID-19. Overall study: Acute and convalescent COVID-19 specimens originated in the United States, Italy and Spain. PBMCs, B-cell-depleted T cells, or T cells were the source of the cDNA or gDNA that made up the material.

How the authors handled the data: For nucleated cells, counts were estimated from reference gene primer amplification. Only in-frame clones appear in the TCRdb table, and some are missing; sequencing was by immunoSEQ multiplex PCR. That table is the source of V, J and clone size, and D and trimming were worked out from the DNA. The sample contains 250,000 to 350,000 clones, about 80% of which appear only once. CDR1 and CDR2 (germline): LNHNV, YYDKDF (reference sequence). The CDR3 totals 16 residues. V lost 5 bases, J lost 7 bases, and 23 bases lay in between. This sequence was found in a person aged 65-85 years with COVID-19, enrolled during active disease. Sample: peripheral blood. V and J are TRBV15 and TRBJ2-5; D may be TRBD1 (6 bases). The CDR3 DNA sequence: TGTGCCACCAGCGAAGACCCACAGGGTAGGTGGGCGACCCAGTACTTC. Amino acids: CATSEDPQGRWATQYF.